Included here is one T cell receptor beta chain sequence, with context. Its antigen remains unknown. This entry belongs to a study of ipilimumab plus nivolumab after autologous stem cell transplantation. The overall study: The DLBCL cohort had primary refractory and relapsed disease, with 18-month progression-free survival of approximately 87% and 28%. Study-level results: Per the authors, repertoire, Treg and microbiota data justify further study.

Generated by immunoSEQ multiplex PCR, the TCRdb table keeps only in-frame clones and is missing some. This sample has about 16,000 clones, with over 60% found just once. The CDR3 has 11 amino acids. Trimming left V 9 bases short and J 4 bases short, with 9 bases between. Per the germline V gene, CDR1 is MNHNS and CDR2 is SASEGT. Ipilimumab, 1 mg/kg, started 14 to 28 days after autologous transplant. The source of this sequence is a male donor with diffuse large B-cell lymphoma. The rearrangement links TRBV6-1 to TRBJ1-2, with D possibly being TRBD1 (5 bases). The sample consisted of PBMCs, taken in a trial of ipilimumab plus nivolumab as post-transplant consolidation. The CDR3 bases are TGTGCCAGTGGAGGGGTCTATGGCTACACCTTC. Its translation: CASGGVYGYTF.